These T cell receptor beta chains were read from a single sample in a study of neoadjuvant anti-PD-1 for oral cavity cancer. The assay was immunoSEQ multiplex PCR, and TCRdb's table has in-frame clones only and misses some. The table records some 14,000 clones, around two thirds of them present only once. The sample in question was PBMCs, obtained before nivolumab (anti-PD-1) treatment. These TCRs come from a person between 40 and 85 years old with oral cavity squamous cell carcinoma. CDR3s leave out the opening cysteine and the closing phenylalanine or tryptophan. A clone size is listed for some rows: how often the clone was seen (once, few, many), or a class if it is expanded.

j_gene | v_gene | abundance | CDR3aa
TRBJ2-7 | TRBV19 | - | ASSRRDREAEQY
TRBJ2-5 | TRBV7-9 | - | ASSQGSGVLQETQY
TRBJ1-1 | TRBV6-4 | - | ASAQAFDTEAF
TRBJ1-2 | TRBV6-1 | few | ASSGRTGGERRYGYT
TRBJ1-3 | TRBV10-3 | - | AIREIASGNTIY
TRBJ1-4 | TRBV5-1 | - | ASSSTDNEKLF
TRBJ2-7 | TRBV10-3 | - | AISEVSSGSYEQY
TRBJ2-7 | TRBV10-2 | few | ASSLWGEVTYEQY
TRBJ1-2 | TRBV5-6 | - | ASSEIRDRGLTAGYT
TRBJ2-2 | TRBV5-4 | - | ASSRTGEGTGELF
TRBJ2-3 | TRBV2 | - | ASSDRGREDTQY
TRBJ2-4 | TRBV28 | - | ASSLAGTTRGNIQY
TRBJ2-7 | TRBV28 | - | ASSFGGTLLWEQY
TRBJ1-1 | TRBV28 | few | ASARDRVTEAF
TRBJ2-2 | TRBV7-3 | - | ASSLTGISGELF
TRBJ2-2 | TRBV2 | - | ASGLAGTTGELF
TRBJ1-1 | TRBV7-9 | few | ASSLDGGTEAF
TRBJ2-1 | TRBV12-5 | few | ASGGRDSYYNEQF
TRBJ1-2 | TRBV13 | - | ATQTGQVGGYT
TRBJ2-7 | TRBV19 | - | ASSTKEGGASYEQY